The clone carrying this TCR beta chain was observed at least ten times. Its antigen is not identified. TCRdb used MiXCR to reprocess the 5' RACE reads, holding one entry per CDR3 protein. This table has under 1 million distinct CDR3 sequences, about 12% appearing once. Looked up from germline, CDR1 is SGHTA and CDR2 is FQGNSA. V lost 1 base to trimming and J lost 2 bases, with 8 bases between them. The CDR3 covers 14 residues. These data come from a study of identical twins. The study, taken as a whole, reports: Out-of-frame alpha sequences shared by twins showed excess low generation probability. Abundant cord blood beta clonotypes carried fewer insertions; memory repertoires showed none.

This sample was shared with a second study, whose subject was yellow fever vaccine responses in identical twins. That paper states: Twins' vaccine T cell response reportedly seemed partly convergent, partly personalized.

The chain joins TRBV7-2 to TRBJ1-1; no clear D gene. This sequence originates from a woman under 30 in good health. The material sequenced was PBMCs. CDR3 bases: TGTGCCAGCAGCTTAGGGTTTATTAACACTGAAGCTTTCTTT. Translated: CASSLGFINTEAFF.